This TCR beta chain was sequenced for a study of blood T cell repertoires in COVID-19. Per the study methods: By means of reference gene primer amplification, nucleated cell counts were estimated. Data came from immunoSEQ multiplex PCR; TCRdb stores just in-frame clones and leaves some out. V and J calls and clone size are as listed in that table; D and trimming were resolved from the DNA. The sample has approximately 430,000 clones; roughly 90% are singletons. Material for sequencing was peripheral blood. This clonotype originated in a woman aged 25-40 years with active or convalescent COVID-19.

CDR3 sequence: CATGGYGTVDMYNEQFF. The CDR3, as DNA: TGTGCCACCGGGGGGTATGGGACGGTTGACATGTATAATGAGCAGTTCTTC. The V gene is TRBV15, the J gene TRBJ2-1; TRBD2 might be the D (6 bases). The germline CDR1 and CDR2 sequences are LNHNV and YYDKDF (reference sequence). The V and J ends lost 8 bases and 7 bases respectively, with 27 bases between them. CDR3 length: 17 amino acids.